This TCR beta chain was sequenced for a study of regulatory T cells in long-lasting Graves disease. Specified time point: newly diagnosed GD, antithyroid drugs for less than 3 months. The TCR library used RNA extracted from PBMCs. Patients came from an endocrinology department in Xi'an, China. CDR3 regions were amplified by Arm-PCR using iRepertoire HTBI primers to build TCR beta libraries. Per the study methods: Across the samples, identification revealed some 64 TRBV and 13 to 15 TRBJ segments. TCRdb itself ran the multiplex PCR reads through MiXCR, one entry per CDR3 protein. The V and J calls shown here were made by TCRdb, not taken from the authors' results. The data hold around 400,000 distinct CDR3 sequences, with 15% observed a single time. The sample was also linked to a second study, of T cells in Graves' hyperthyroidism and ophthalmopathy. That investigation notes: Researchers defined stable Graves' hyperthyroidism as no ophthalmopathy progression within 18 months. HTBI primers drove first-round RT-PCR of the TCR CDR3.

This material consisted of peripheral blood mononuclear cells (PBMCs), taken at new diagnosis, from a patient treated with antithyroid drugs. The source is a woman between 40 and 55 years old with Graves disease.

The CDR3 region is CASSFLKGRSYEQYF. CDR3 sequence (DNA): TGTGCCAGCAGCTTTTTAAAGGGCAGGTCCTACGAGCAGTACTTC. The chain combines TRBV7-9 with TRBJ2-7; unclear D gene. Looked up from germline, CDR1 is SEHNR and CDR2 is FQNEAQ (reference sequence). V was shortened by 3 bases and J by 1 base, with 13 bases between the two germline ends. CDR3 length equals 15 residues.